The 20 T cell receptor beta chains given below trace back to one sample, sequenced in a study of vaccination and CD4 T cells after COVID-19. Treatment meaning: approximately 10-day PBMC culture with coronavirus spike peptide pools or control peptides (ViraFEST assay). The antigens for these receptors are not known. Researchers used the Oncomine TCR Beta short-read assay to sequence DNA from cultured CD4+ T cells. TCRdb analysed the PCR reads with MiXCR anew, one entry per CDR3 protein. The repertoire includes roughly 7,300 distinct CDR3 sequences, roughly 64% of them detected once, and approximately 21% sits in the top ten. The sample comprised CD4+ T cells from blood, cultured in vitro. Receptors originate from a human donor who had recovered from COVID-19.

In its sample, this clonotype is medium-sized. V gene TRBV27 combines with J gene TRBJ1-2; 8 positions match TRBD1. Trimming removed 5 bases from V and 8 bases from J; junction bases left unmatched: 4. The CDR3 extends over 12 amino acids. Germline CDR1 reads MNHEY; CDR2 reads SMNVEV (reference sequence). CDR3 nucleotides: TGTGCCAGCAGTAAAACAGGGGGGGGCTACACCTTC. Translation gives CASSKTGGGYTF.

This clonotype was seen a few times. The gene calls are TRBV5-1 and TRBJ1-6, with 12 bases matching TRBD1. V shed 7 bases and J 8 bases; nucleotides not matched to a gene: 7. This CDR3 has 15 residues. Germline CDR1 SGHRS, CDR2 YFSETQ. CDR3 sequence: CASSGQGAVYSPLHF. The CDR3 DNA reads TGCGCCAGCTCGGGACAGGGGGCGGTTTATTCACCCCTCCACTTT. The full variable domain, in which reference TRBV5-1 and TRBJ1-6 provide the parts outside the CDR3, is KAGVTQTPRYLIKTRGQQVTLSCSPISGHRSVSWYQQTPGQGLQFLFEYFSETQRNKGNFPGRFSGRQFSNSRSEMNVSTLELGDSALYLCASSGQGAVYSPLHFGNGTRLTVT.

V and J are TRBV6-5 and TRBJ2-7, with 8 bases lining up with TRBD2. The CDR3 has 17 residues. J lost 2 bases, V lost 2 bases, and 11 bases had no gene match. CDR1 is MNHEY, CDR2 SVGAGI, per germline. CDR3 sequence reads: CASSYQTPTSGTYEQYF. DNA of the CDR3: TGTGCCAGCAGTTACCAAACGCCTACTAGCGGAACCTACGAGCAGTACTTC.

This clonotype was seen only a few times. The V call is TRBV7-9, the J call TRBJ1-1; D is unresolved. Germline V gene lookup returns CDR1 SEHNR and CDR2 FQNEAQ (reference sequence). The V and J ends lost 5 bases and 4 bases respectively, with 11 bases between them. The CDR3 extends over 13 amino acids. The CDR3 nucleotides read TGTGCCAGCAGCAGCGGATGGGGCACTGAAGCTTTCTTT. This encodes CASSSGWGTEAFF.

This sequence joins TRBV28 and TRBJ1-1; no clear D. V was shortened by 2 bases and J by 4 bases, with 11 bases between the two germline ends. The CDR3 contains 14 residues. The germline CDR1 and CDR2 sequences are MDHEN and SYDVKM. CDR3 nucleotide sequence: TGTGCCAGCAGTTTACTGGAGGGATCCACTGAAGCTTTCTTT. It yields the protein CASSLLEGSTEAFF.

This clonotype was counted between two and nine times. V and J are TRBV27 and TRBJ1-2, with 11 bases matching TRBD1. The CDR3 runs to 15 residues. Trimming at V came to 6 bases and at J to 8 bases, leaving 11 bases not matched to a gene. Germline V gene sequence: CDR1 MNHEY, CDR2 SMNVEV (reference sequence). CDR3 coding DNA: TGTGCCAGCAGGTCCCCCGGGACAGGGGGATTCGGCTACACCTTC. Encoded protein: CASRSPGTGGFGYTF.

The V and J genes are TRBV20-1 and TRBJ1-2; D uncertain. The CDR3 totals 14 residues. In germline, CDR1 is DFQATT, CDR2 SNEGSKA (reference sequence). With 1 base removed from V and 4 bases from J, the gap between germline ends came to 13 bases. The CDR3 nucleotides are TGCAGTGCTAGAGTACCACCGGACGTCTATGGCTACACCTTC. This gives the protein CSARVPPDVYGYTF.

This clonotype has a single count. The J gene is TRBJ2-2, the V gene TRBV19; perhaps TRBD1 as D (5 bases). CDR1 and CDR2 (germline): LNHDA, SQIVND (reference sequence). The CDR3 is made up of 13 amino acids. The V and J ends lost 8 bases and 5 bases respectively, with 12 bases between them. The CDR3 spells CASAGAWTGELFF. The CDR3 DNA reads TGTGCCAGTGCTGGGGCTTGGACCGGGGAGCTGTTTTTT.

V is TRBV5-5 and J is TRBJ2-5; 7 bases line up with TRBD1. J lost 3 bases, V lost 0 bases, and 2 bases had no gene match. Germline values: CDR1 SGHKS, CDR2 YYEKEE (reference sequence). CDR3 length: 14 residues. CDR3 coding DNA: TGTGCCAGCAGCTTGGCAGGGACAGAAGAGACCCAGTACTTC. Encoded protein: CASSLAGTEETQYF. The full variable domain, rest sourced from reference TRBV5-5 and TRBJ2-5, is DAGVTQSPTHLIKTRGQQVTLRCSPISGHKSVSWYQQVLGQGPQFIFQYYEKEERGRGNFPDRFSARQFPNYSSELNVNALLLGDSALYLCASSLAGTEETQYFGPGTRLLVL.

This chain uses TRBV6-2 or TRBV6-3 with TRBJ2-5; D not certain. The CDR3 totals 17 residues. Germline assignment: CDR1 MNHEY and CDR2 SVGEGT. V gave up 3 bases and J gave up 2 bases, with 19 bases separating them. This CDR3 reads CASSYRPGRHLQETQYF. The CDR3 DNA follows: TGTGCCAGCAGTTATCGCCCCGGGCGCCACCTACAAGAGACCCAGTACTTC.

The chain carries TRBV20-1 and TRBJ1-6; no clear D gene. V dropped 7 bases and J dropped 11 bases, with 21 bases sitting between them. The CDR3 totals 14 residues. CDR1 DFQATT and CDR2 SNEGSKA come from the germline V gene (reference sequence). DNA for the CDR3: TGCAGTGTCCTCGACACGGGGAGGGCGGCACCCCTCCACTTT. As protein: CSVLDTGRAAPLHF.

This rearrangement joins TRBV6-1 to TRBJ1-2, with 9 bases fitting TRBD1. With 5 bases clipped from V and 8 bases from J, the junction kept 6 bases outside the gene matches. Germline loops: CDR1 MNHNS, CDR2 SASEGT. The CDR3 is 13 residues long. The CDR3 reads CASSRLDRGGYTF. For the CDR3, the DNA is TGTGCCAGCAGTAGACTGGACAGGGGAGGCTACACCTTC.

The gene calls are TRBV7-6 and TRBJ2-1, with no clear D. With 3 bases removed from V and 7 bases from J, the gap between germline ends came to 7 bases. Germline CDR1 is SGHVS and CDR2 is FNYEAQ. This CDR3 spans 12 amino acids. In DNA form, the CDR3 reads TGTGCCAGCAGCTTCGATGGGAATGAGCAGTTCTTC. Residues: CASSFDGNEQFF.

The V call is TRBV7-2, the J call TRBJ1-6, with D unresolved. Deletions cut 7 bases from V and 9 bases from J, with 16 bases between. The CDR3 loop spans 14 amino acids. CDR1 is SGHTA, CDR2 FQGNSA, per germline. The DNA of the CDR3 is TGTGCCAGCACCTCTAGAGCGTGGGGTTCACCCCTCCACTTT. Translating gives CASTSRAWGSPLHF.

This clonotype is medium-sized within its sample. The chain uses TRBV20-1 and TRBJ2-3; maybe TRBD2 (5 bases). The germline V gene has CDR1 DFQATT and CDR2 SNEGSKA (reference sequence). Trimming cost V 3 bases and J 0 bases, with 10 bases left between them. CDR3 length equals 14 residues. CDR3 residues: CSASGKASTDTQYF. The CDR3 DNA sequence: TGCAGTGCTAGCGGGAAGGCTAGCACAGATACGCAGTATTTT.

The chain couples TRBV20-1 to TRBJ2-1, with TRBD2 matching over 9 bases. With 3 bases clipped from V and 9 bases from J, the junction kept 12 bases outside the gene matches. This CDR3 spans 15 amino acids. From germline, CDR1 is DFQATT and CDR2 SNEGSKA (reference sequence). The CDR3 DNA reads as TGCAGTGCTAGTACCCTAGCGGGGCGCCCGGGTGAGCAGTTCTTC. This translates into CSASTLAGRPGEQFF.

The chain has TRBV5-4 and TRBJ2-5, with 10 bases matching TRBD1. Trimming removed 3 bases from V and 2 bases from J; junction bases left unmatched: 1. The CDR3 contains 14 residues. Germline CDR1 SGHNT, CDR2 YYREEE (reference sequence). Here the CDR3 DNA reads TGTGCCAGCAGCTGGGACAGGGGACAAGAGACCCAGTACTTC. Its protein product is CASSWDRGQETQYF.

The chain joins TRBV7-9 to TRBJ1-6, with D possibly matching TRBD1 (6 bases). Germline V gene sequence: CDR1 SEHNR, CDR2 FQNEAQ (reference sequence). CDR3 length: 15 amino acids. Trimming removed 6 bases from V and 7 bases from J, with 16 bases in between. The DNA of the CDR3 is TGTGCCAGCAGGGCTACAGGGTTGCAAAATTCACCCCTCCACTTT. Encoded protein: CASRATGLQNSPLHF.

V is TRBV7-8 and J is TRBJ2-3; 7 bases align to TRBD1. The germline V gene encodes CDR1 SGHVS and CDR2 FQNEAQ. The V segment lost 2 bases and the J segment 0 bases; nucleotides outside the gene matches: 11. The CDR3 has 18 amino acids. Here the CDR3 DNA reads TGTGCCAGCAGCTTATTTGTGTTCGGGACAGCTAGCACAGATACGCAGTATTTT. This translates into CASSLFVFGTASTDTQYF.

In the case of this clonotype: One end of the junction does not line up with germline, which may come from a read error. The chain uses TRBV6-1 and TRBJ1-6, with 8 nucleotides matching TRBD1. In germline, CDR1 is MNHNS, CDR2 SASEGT. CDR3 length equals 12 residues. The CDR3, as DNA: TGTGCCGGACAGGGAGGTAATTCACCCCCCCACTTT. Translated, it gives CAGQGGNSPPHF.